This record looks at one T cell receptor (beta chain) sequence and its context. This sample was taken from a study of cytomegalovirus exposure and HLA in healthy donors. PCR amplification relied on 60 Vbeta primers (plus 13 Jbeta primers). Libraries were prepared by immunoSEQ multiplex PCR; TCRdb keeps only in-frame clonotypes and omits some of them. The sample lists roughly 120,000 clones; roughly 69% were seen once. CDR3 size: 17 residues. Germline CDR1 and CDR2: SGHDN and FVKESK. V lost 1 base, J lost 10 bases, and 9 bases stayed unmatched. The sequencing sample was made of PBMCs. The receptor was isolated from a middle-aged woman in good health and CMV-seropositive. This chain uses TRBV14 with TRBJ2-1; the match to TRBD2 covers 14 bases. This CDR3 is CASSQVPRTSGRLEQFF. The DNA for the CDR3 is TGTGCCAGCAGCCAAGTCCCCCGGACTAGCGGGAGGTTAGAGCAGTTCTTC.